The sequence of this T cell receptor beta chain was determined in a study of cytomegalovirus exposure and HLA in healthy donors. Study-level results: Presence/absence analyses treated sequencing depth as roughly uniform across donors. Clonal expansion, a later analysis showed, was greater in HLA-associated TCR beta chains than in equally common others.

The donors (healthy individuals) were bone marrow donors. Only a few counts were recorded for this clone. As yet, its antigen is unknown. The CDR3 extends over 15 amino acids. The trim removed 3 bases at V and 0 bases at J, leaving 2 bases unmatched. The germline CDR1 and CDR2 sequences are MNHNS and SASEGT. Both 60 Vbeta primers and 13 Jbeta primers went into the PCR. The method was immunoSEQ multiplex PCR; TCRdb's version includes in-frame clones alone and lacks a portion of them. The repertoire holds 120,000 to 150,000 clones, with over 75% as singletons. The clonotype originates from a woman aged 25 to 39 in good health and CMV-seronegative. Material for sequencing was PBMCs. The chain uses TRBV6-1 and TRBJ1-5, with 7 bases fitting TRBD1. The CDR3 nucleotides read TGTGCCAGCAGTGAGACAGGGCGTAGCAATCAGCCCCAGCATTTT. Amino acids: CASSETGRSNQPQHF.